This TCR beta chain emerged from a study of blood T cell repertoires in COVID-19. Study at large: Sites in the United States, Italy and Spain provided acute and convalescent COVID-19 samples. In each case, the material was cDNA or gDNA derived from T cells, B-cell-depleted T cells, or PBMCs.

This clone has just a few counts. Measured with immunoSEQ multiplex PCR; TCRdb has only the in-frame clones, and not every one. The data contain about 300,000 clones, just over 85% of them singletons. The CDR3 consists of 13 residues. Trimming removed 2 bases from V and 5 bases from J; junction bases left unmatched: 2. Enrollees, about 18 to 100 years old, lived in about two dozen US areas. The chain carries TRBV12-3 or TRBV12-4 and TRBJ1-1, with 7 bases identical to TRBD1. The receptor's source is a man younger than 45 who had recovered from COVID-19. The sequenced sample was PBMCs or T cells enriched from blood (not recorded which). CDR3 coding DNA: TGTGCCAGCAGTTTACAGGGGGGAACTGAAGCTTTCTTT. It translates to CASSLQGGTEAFF.